These 20 T cell receptor beta chains came from one sample sequenced in a study of human T cells and chemical hapten exposure. TCRdb used MiXCR to reprocess the RACE reads, holding one entry per CDR3 protein. This table has nearly 350,000 distinct CDR3 sequences, 5.5% to 8% appearing once. Time point in this sample: patch test 1, 2 weeks after DPC sensitization. As to treatment: therapeutic diphenylcyclopropenone sensitization with weekly scalp DPC. The sample in question was whole blood, obtained in connection with sensitization to the hapten diphenylcyclopropenone (DPC). All receptors derive from a woman aged 18 to 35 with alopecia areata. Some clones in this sample may be carry-over from other donors' samples.

This clonotype was recorded at least ten times. The chain carries TRBV3-1 and TRBJ1-4; D call uncertain. Between the trimmed V and J ends, which lost 2 bases and 5 bases, there was a span of 12 bases. Germline V gene sequence: CDR1 LGHDT, CDR2 YNNKEL (reference sequence). CDR3 size: 15 residues. Here the CDR3 DNA reads TGTGCCAGCAGCCAAAGAGGTGGTGGGAATGAAAAACTGTTTTTT. Amino acids: CASSQRGGGNEKLFF.

This clonotype came up a few times. The CDR3 region has the DNA TGTGCCACCAGTGACCGGGACAGCGATGCGATGAACACCGGGGAGCTGTTTTTT. This gives the protein CATSDRDSDAMNTGELFF. The rearrangement uses TRBV24-1 and TRBJ2-2, with 7 nucleotides matching TRBD1. This CDR3 has 18 residues. Germline CDR1 and CDR2: KGHDR and SFDVKD. V trimming: 4 bases; J trimming: 1 base; junction bases outside the gene matches: 11.

A few counts support this clonotype. For the CDR3, the DNA is TGCAGTGCTAGAGATCGGTCGGGACTAGAAGAGACCCAGTACTTC. The encoded protein is CSARDRSGLEETQYF. The chain employs TRBV20-1 and TRBJ2-5; 8 bases align to TRBD2. The CDR3 consists of 15 residues. Germline assignment: CDR1 DFQATT and CDR2 SNEGSKA (reference sequence). V lost 0 bases, J lost 3 bases, and 6 bases stayed unmatched.

The genes are TRBV6-6 and TRBJ2-2, with 8 nucleotides matching TRBD1. The CDR3 is made up of 15 amino acids. Germline lookup yields CDR1 MNHNY and CDR2 SVGAGI (reference sequence). The V gene end was trimmed by 7 bases and the J gene end by 1 base; junction bases not matched to a gene: 5. The chain's CDR3 is CASTRGTGNTGELFF. The CDR3 DNA reads TGTGCCAGCACCAGAGGGACAGGGAACACCGGGGAGCTGTTTTTT.

In this sample, this clonotype turned up a few times. The gene calls are TRBV29-1 and TRBJ1-1, with D possibly TRBD1 on 5 matching bases. V dropped 5 bases and J dropped 0 bases, with 10 bases sitting between them. CDR1 and CDR2 (germline): SQVTM, ANQGSEA. The length of the CDR3 is 13 residues. The CDR3 DNA sequence: TGCAGCGTTACGACAGCTCTGAACACTGAAGCTTTCTTT. This gives the protein CSVTTALNTEAFF. Drawing the rest from reference TRBV29-1 and TRBJ1-1, the complete variable domain is SAVISQKPSRDICQRGTSLTIQCQVDSQVTMMFWYRQQPGQSLTLIATANQGSEATYESGFVIDKFPISRPNLTFSTLTVSNMSPEDSSIYLCSVTTALNTEAFFGQGTRLTVV.

This rearrangement joins TRBV12-3 or TRBV12-4 to TRBJ2-3; no reliable D call. The CDR3 extends over 14 amino acids. Trimming removed 3 bases from V and 2 bases from J, with 9 bases in between. CDR3 loop: CASSLALHTDTQYF. In DNA, the CDR3 is TGTGCCAGCAGTTTGGCCCTCCACACAGATACGCAGTATTTT.

The chain recombines TRBV29-1 with TRBJ2-3; TRBD2 aligns across 10 bases. Losses at the gene ends were 2 bases for V and 5 bases for J; bases not matched to a gene: 7. CDR1 SQVTM and CDR2 ANQGSEA come from the germline V gene. This CDR3 has 15 residues. The CDR3 DNA reads TGCAGCGTTGAAAGGTTCACTAGCGGGGAAGATACGCAGTATTTT. The encoded protein is CSVERFTSGEDTQYF.

In its sample, this clonotype was seen many times. The chain uses TRBV4-3 and TRBJ2-1; tentative D call: TRBD2 (5 bases). Germline CDR1 and CDR2: LGHNA and YSLEER. The CDR3 is 13 residues long. CDR3 residues: CATGSEDYNEQFF. In DNA, the CDR3 is TGCGCTACCGGGTCGGAGGACTACAATGAGCAGTTCTTC.

This chain connects TRBV4-1 to TRBJ2-2; D gene ambiguous. The CDR3 has 14 amino acids. Germline CDR1 MGHRA, CDR2 YSYEKL. Trimming stripped 1 base from V and 4 bases from J, with 7 bases between. CDR3 loop: CASSQGRVTGELFF. CDR3 nucleotides: TGCGCCAGCAGCCAAGGTCGGGTCACCGGGGAGCTGTTTTTT.

Only a few counts were recorded for this clonotype. The gene calls are TRBV5-4 and TRBJ2-3; D call uncertain. The CDR3 length is 13 residues. The ends were cut back, 0 bases at V and 2 bases at J, with 4 bases in the middle. CDR1 and CDR2 (germline): SGHNT, YYREEE (reference sequence). The CDR3 DNA reads TGTGCCAGCAGCTTGGACTTCACAGATACGCAGTATTTT. It translates to CASSLDFTDTQYF.

A few counts support this clonotype. The V call is TRBV7-2, the J call TRBJ2-3; D perhaps matches TRBD1 (6 bases). V lost 5 bases and J 1 base, leaving 10 bases between the germline ends. CDR3 length: 14 amino acids. Germline assignment: CDR1 SGHTA and CDR2 FQGNSA. The DNA for the CDR3 is TGTGCCAGCAGCCCGGACAGTGGCACAGATACGCAGTATTTT. It specifies CASSPDSGTDTQYF.

With respect to this clonotype: A junction end diverges from the germline sequence, so it may reflect a read error. This chain links TRBV7-8 with TRBJ2-3; D not resolved. CDR3 length: 13 residues. Germline CDR1 and CDR2: SGHVS and FQNEAQ. In DNA form, the CDR3 reads TGTGCCAACAGCTTCGCTAGCACAGATACGCAGTATTTT. Its protein product is CANSFASTDTQYF.

The rearrangement uses TRBV6-4 and TRBJ2-2; 13 bases are a match to TRBD2. After removal of 6 bases from V and 7 bases from J, the junction contained 8 bases not matched to a gene. The CDR3 runs 16 residues. The V gene's germline CDR1 is MRHNA and CDR2 SNTAGT. CDR3 sequence (DNA): TGTGCCAGCAGCCCCGGGACTAGCGGGGTTGACGGGGAGCTGTTTTTT. Its translation: CASSPGTSGVDGELFF.

This clonotype was observed many times. The rearrangement links TRBV9 to TRBJ2-7; perhaps TRBD2 as D (5 bases). The ends were cut back, 4 bases at V and 2 bases at J, with 16 bases in the middle. The germline gives CDR1 SGDLS, CDR2 YYNGEE. This CDR3 region has 15 residues. Here the CDR3 DNA reads TGTGCCAGCAGCCCCCACGGGGATCTAACCTACGAGCAGTACTTC. It specifies CASSPHGDLTYEQYF. The variable domain in full, completed from reference TRBV9 and TRBJ2-7, reads DSGVTQTPKHLITATGQRVTLRCSPRSGDLSVYWYQQSLDQGLQFLIQYYNGEERAKGNILERFSAQQFPDLHSELNLSSLELGDSALYFCASSPHGDLTYEQYFGPGTRLTVT.

V and J are TRBV6-2 or TRBV6-3 and TRBJ2-3, with D perhaps TRBD2 (7 bases). Germline V CDR1 and CDR2: MNHEY, SVGEGT. V lost 7 bases to trimming and J lost 4 bases, with 15 bases between them. There are 14 residues in the CDR3. The CDR3, as DNA: TGTGCCAGCAAGGGGGGGACTATATCAGATACGCAGTATTTT. It yields the protein CASKGGTISDTQYF.

There are a few counts of this clonotype. V gene TRBV7-3 combines with J gene TRBJ2-1; 11 nucleotides agree with TRBD2. J was trimmed by 5 bases and V by 5 bases; bases with no gene match: 8. The germline CDR1 and CDR2 sequences are SGHTA and FQGTGA. This CDR3 region has 16 residues. The CDR3 protein is CASSPSGTSGHNEQFF. CDR3 bases: TGTGCCAGCAGCCCAAGCGGGACTAGCGGACACAATGAGCAGTTCTTC.

This chain uses TRBV6-1 with TRBJ1-1, with D hard to call. The CDR3 covers 14 residues. Germline V gene lookup returns CDR1 MNHNS and CDR2 SASEGT. With 3 bases removed from V and 3 bases from J, the gap between germline ends came to 11 bases. CDR3: CASSEFESDTEAFF. The DNA of the CDR3 is TGTGCCAGCAGTGAGTTCGAATCGGACACTGAAGCTTTCTTT.

A few counts support this clonotype. The genes are TRBV6-2 or TRBV6-3 and TRBJ1-5; the D gene is possibly TRBD1 (5 bases). Germline V gives CDR1 MNHEY, CDR2 SVGEGT. Trimming removed 6 bases at V and 5 bases at J, with 17 bases between. This CDR3 contains 15 residues. For the CDR3, the DNA is TGTGCCAGCAGCCCACCGGGGCAGGGCCATCAGCCCCAGCATTTT. Its protein is CASSPPGQGHQPQHF.

This chain connects TRBV6-5 to TRBJ1-2; D remains unclear. V lost 4 bases to trimming and J lost 4 bases, with 13 bases between them. CDR1 and CDR2 from the germline V gene are MNHEY and SVGAGI. The CDR3 sequence is 14 residues long. As DNA, the CDR3 is TGTGCCAGCAGTTCCGATCCTGAGGGCTATGGCTACACCTTC. The encoded protein is CASSSDPEGYGYTF.

J is TRBJ1-5 and V is TRBV6-1; TRBD1 matches 7 bases. This CDR3 comprises 14 residues. From germline, CDR1 is MNHNS and CDR2 SASEGT. Trimming cost V 2 bases and J 6 bases; bases outside gene matches: 4. CDR3 sequence reads: CASSEQGEAQPQHF. The CDR3 DNA is TGTGCCAGCAGTGAACAGGGGGAGGCTCAGCCCCAGCATTTT.